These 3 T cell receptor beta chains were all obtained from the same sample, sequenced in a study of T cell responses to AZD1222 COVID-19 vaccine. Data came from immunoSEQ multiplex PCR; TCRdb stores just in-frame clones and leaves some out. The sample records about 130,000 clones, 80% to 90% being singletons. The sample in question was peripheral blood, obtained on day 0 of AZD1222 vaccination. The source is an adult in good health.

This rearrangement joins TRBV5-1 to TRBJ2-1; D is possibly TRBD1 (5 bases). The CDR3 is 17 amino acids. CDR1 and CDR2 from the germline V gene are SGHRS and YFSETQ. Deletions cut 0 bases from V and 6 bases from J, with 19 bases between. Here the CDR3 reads CASSLEPQGRLVNEQFF. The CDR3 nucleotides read TGCGCCAGCAGCTTGGAACCCCAGGGTCGTCTTGTCAATGAGCAGTTCTTC.

In DNA form, the CDR3 reads TGCAGTGCTAGTCTCACAGGGGGCCTGACCACTGAAGCTTTCTTT. Its protein is CSASLTGGLTTEAFF. This sequence joins TRBV20-1 and TRBJ1-1; 9 positions match TRBD1. Germline V gene data show CDR1 as DFQATT and CDR2 as SNEGSKA (reference sequence). With V trimmed by 3 bases and J by 4 bases, 9 bases remained unmatched. The CDR3 contains 15 residues.

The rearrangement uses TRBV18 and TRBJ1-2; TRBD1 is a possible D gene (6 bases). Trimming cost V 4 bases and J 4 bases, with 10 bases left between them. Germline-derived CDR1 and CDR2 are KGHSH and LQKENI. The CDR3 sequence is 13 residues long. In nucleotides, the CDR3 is TGTGCCAGCTCACTCCAGGGGAGCTATGGCTACACCTTC. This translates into CASSLQGSYGYTF.